These 18 T cell receptor beta chains share one sample of origin, sequenced in a study of blood T cell repertoires in COVID-19 (dated by TCRdb to the early 2020s). Receptors were amplified or captured by the immunoSEQ multiplex PCR assay. The table comes from immuneACCESS by way of TCRdb, which keeps in-frame sequences with V and J called. Part of the clones is missing from these tables; in studies checked, under half for an unresolved V gene and the rest for unknown reasons. The sample includes hundreds of thousands of clones, with 88% observed a single time. The ten largest make up about 3% of the sample. The sequencing sample was made of PBMCs or T cells enriched from blood (not recorded which). The receptor set was obtained from a woman aged 45 to 65 who had recovered from COVID-19.

CDR3 sequence (DNA): TGTGCCAGCAGCTTGGTCCCGCAGGGGGCTGATGGCTACACCTTC. Translated: CASSLVPQGADGYTF. The chain recombines TRBV5-4 with TRBJ1-2, with TRBD1 matching 8 bases. Per germline, CDR1 SGHNT and CDR2 YYREEE (reference sequence). This CDR3 region has 15 residues. J gave up 6 bases and V 0 bases, and 7 bases lay outside the gene matches.

The chain links TRBV3-1 (or the pseudogene TRBV3-2) to TRBJ2-3, with TRBD2 matching over 12 bases. Germline V CDR1 and CDR2: LGHDT, YNNKEL (reference sequence). V trimming: 8 bases; J trimming: 5 bases; junction bases outside the gene matches: 2. The CDR3 covers 13 residues. CDR3 coding DNA: TGTGCCAGCCGACTAGCGGGAGTAGATACGCAGTATTTT. Protein: CASRLAGVDTQYF.

This clone was detected only once. The chain combines TRBV4-1 with TRBJ2-1; no clear D gene. The germline V and J ends were trimmed by 1 base and 8 bases, with 24 bases remaining between them. The CDR3 length is 18 residues. Germline-derived CDR1 and CDR2 are MGHRA and YSYEKL. CDR3 sequence: CASSQGSVYGLKSDEQFF. CDR3 bases: TGCGCCAGCAGCCAAGGATCCGTGTATGGCCTCAAGTCCGATGAGCAGTTCTTC.

The table lists this clone with a count of one. This chain links TRBV29-1 with TRBJ2-7, with a possible D match to TRBD1 (6 bases). V lost 1 base and J lost 1, with 17 bases in between. Germline V gene lookup returns CDR1 SQVTM and CDR2 ANQGSEA. CDR3 length: 16 amino acids. Written as DNA, the CDR3 is TGCAGCGTTGAAGTAGGCCAGCAGGGGAGATCCTACGAGCAGTACTTC. This gives the protein CSVEVGQQGRSYEQYF.

This clone has a single count. The V gene is TRBV27, the J gene TRBJ1-4, with a possible D match to TRBD1 (6 bases). Germline V gene data show CDR1 as MNHEY and CDR2 as SMNVEV (reference sequence). The CDR3 runs 15 residues. The V end was cut by 0 bases, the J end by 8 bases, with 13 bases between. The CDR3: CASSLSGGAGEKLFF. The CDR3 region has the DNA TGTGCCAGCAGTTTATCAGGGGGGGCAGGGGAAAAACTGTTTTTT.

The chain couples TRBV5-4 to TRBJ1-1; 9 bases are a match to TRBD1. The germline V gene encodes CDR1 SGHNT and CDR2 YYREEE (reference sequence). CDR3 size: 14 residues. V was pared by 4 bases and J by 5 bases, with 6 bases of the junction left unmatched. The CDR3 DNA reads TGTGCCAGCAGCAGGGACAGGGCGGATACTGAAGCTTTCTTT. Its translation is CASSRDRADTEAFF.

This chain links TRBV5-1 with TRBJ2-7; D gene uncertain. Germline V gene sequence: CDR1 SGHRS, CDR2 YFSETQ. This CDR3 is 13 amino acids long. Trimming took 3 bases from V and 0 from J, leaving 7 bases between them. In DNA form, the CDR3 reads TGCGCCAGCAGCTCCCCGAGCTCCTACGAGCAGTACTTC. It yields the protein CASSSPSSYEQYF.

This clone was counted between two and nine times. The CDR3 nucleotides read TGCAGTGCTAGTGTAGATATGAACACTGAAGCTTTCTTT. It codes for CSASVDMNTEAFF. The V call is TRBV20-1, the J call TRBJ1-1; the D is unclear. The V gene lost 3 bases and the J gene lost 0 bases, with 8 bases spanning the gap. This CDR3 region has 13 residues. Germline V lookup: CDR1 DFQATT, CDR2 SNEGSKA (reference sequence).

The CDR3 loop is CASSLGYPSGYEQYF. The CDR3 DNA sequence: TGTGCCAGCAGCTTAGGTTACCCTAGCGGGTACGAGCAGTACTTC. The chain combines TRBV13 with TRBJ2-7; 8 nucleotides line up with TRBD2. Germline lookup yields CDR1 PRHDT and CDR2 FYEKMQ (reference sequence). Trimming cost V 0 bases and J 4 bases; bases outside gene matches: 5. The length of the CDR3 is 15 residues.

The CDR3 DNA sequence: TGCGCCAGCAGCTTGTTCGCTAGCGGGGGCACAGATACGCAGTATTTT. This codes for CASSLFASGGTDTQYF. The rearrangement joins TRBV5-1 to TRBJ2-3; 9 bases align to TRBD2. After removal of 1 base from V and 1 base from J, the junction contained 4 bases not matched to a gene. The germline V gene encodes CDR1 SGHRS and CDR2 YFSETQ. The CDR3 loop spans 16 amino acids.

The rearrangement uses TRBV2 and TRBJ2-3; perhaps TRBD2 as D (5 bases). Germline V lookup: CDR1 SNHLY, CDR2 FYNNEI. Trimming shortened V by 4 bases and J by 4 bases, and 12 bases separated the two germline ends. This CDR3 spans 14 amino acids. The CDR3, as DNA: TGTGCCAGCAGTGTTTCAGGAGGTCCAGATACGCAGTATTTT. It translates to CASSVSGGPDTQYF.

V usage is TRBV27 and J usage is TRBJ2-5; D is perhaps TRBD2 (5 bases). The V end lost 3 bases, the J end lost 5 bases, and 13 bases lay between the germline ends. Germline CDR1 reads MNHEY; CDR2 reads SMNVEV (reference sequence). CDR3 length: 14 amino acids. The CDR3 spells CASSLGRRFETQYF. The CDR3 region has the DNA TGTGCCAGCAGTTTGGGTAGGAGGTTCGAGACCCAGTACTTC.

The gene calls are TRBV18 and TRBJ1-4, with 7 bases identical to TRBD1. This CDR3 spans 16 amino acids. J gave up 4 bases and V 1 base, and 6 bases lay outside the gene matches. The germline V gene encodes CDR1 KGHSH and CDR2 LQKENI. As DNA, the CDR3 is TGTGCCAGCTCACCACTGACGGGACAGATTAATGAAAAACTGTTTTTT. It codes for CASSPLTGQINEKLFF. The full variable domain, its missing parts supplied by reference TRBV18 and TRBJ1-4, is NAGVMQNPRHLVRRRGQEARLRCSPMKGHSHVYWYRQLPEEGLKFMVYLQKENIIDESGMPKERFSAEFPKEGPSILRIQQVVRGDSAAYFCASSPLTGQINEKLFFGSGTQLSVL.

The chain employs TRBV6-2 or TRBV6-3 and TRBJ1-5; TRBD1 is a possible D gene (6 bases). The CDR3 totals 18 residues. V was pared by 0 bases and J by 5 bases, with 20 bases between. Germline loops: CDR1 MNHEY, CDR2 SVGEGT. CDR3 DNA sequence: TGTGCCAGCAGTTACTCTCGTCTCGGACAGAATGAAGATCAGCCCCAGCATTTT. Translating gives CASSYSRLGQNEDQPQHF.

This rearrangement joins TRBV6-2 or TRBV6-3 to TRBJ1-5; TRBD1 matches 9 bases. V trimming: 4 bases; J trimming: 2 bases; junction bases outside the gene matches: 15. This CDR3 is built from 19 residues. Germline CDR1 MNHEY, CDR2 SVGEGT. CDR3 nucleotide sequence: TGTGCCAGCAGTTCCTTGGACAGGGGCCAAAATTCGCGCAATCAGCCCCAGCATTTT. Translated, it gives CASSSLDRGQNSRNQPQHF.

This clone was detected only once. The V and J genes are TRBV5-1 and TRBJ1-1; a possible D gene is TRBD1 (5 bases). CDR3 length: 15 amino acids. Germline CDR1 and CDR2: SGHRS and YFSETQ. Between the trimmed V and J ends, which lost 1 base and 5 bases, there was a span of 15 bases. This CDR3 reads CASSLTGREDTEAFF. CDR3 DNA: TGCGCCAGCAGCTTGACCGGCAGGGAAGATACTGAAGCTTTCTTT.

The V gene is TRBV19, the J gene TRBJ2-1; 8 positions agree with TRBD1. This CDR3 is built from 15 residues. Looked up from germline, CDR1 is LNHDA and CDR2 is SQIVND (reference sequence). V was pared by 5 bases and J by 1 base, with 4 bases of the junction left unmatched. CDR3 sequence (DNA): TGTGCCAGTAGTGACGACAGGGGATCCTACAATGAGCAGTTCTTC. This translates into CASSDDRGSYNEQFF.

This clone was detected only once. This chain joins TRBV7-2 and TRBJ1-5; 8 nucleotides match TRBD1. The CDR3 length is 15 residues. Germline V gene sequence: CDR1 SGHTA, CDR2 FQGNSA. Trimming removed 5 bases from V and 2 bases from J; junction bases left unmatched: 5. In nucleotides, the CDR3 is TGTGCCAGCAGCCTTCTGACAGGGGGCAATCAGCCCCAGCATTTT. Encoded protein: CASSLLTGGNQPQHF.